These T cell receptor beta chains were read from a single sample in a study of blood T cell repertoires in COVID-19. Method: immunoSEQ multiplex PCR; TCRdb's copy keeps in-frame clones and lacks some. Of 130,000 to 150,000 clones listed, around four fifths are singletons. Sequencing was performed on PBMCs or T cells enriched from blood (not recorded which). Every receptor here comes from a middle-aged woman who had recovered from COVID-19. The CDR3 runs from the conserved cysteine through the conserved F or W. Each record gives: clone size, V gene, D gene, J gene, CDR3 protein, CDR3 DNA. The D gene is left open where the match is weak. Size is omitted from some rows. Given values are once, few, many or a class for expanded clones.

>.|TRBV6-6|TRBD2|TRBJ2-1
CASSYSRGSSYNEQFF
TGTGCCAGCAGTTACTCACGCGGGAGCTCCTACAATGAGCAGTTCTTC
>.|TRBV5-5|.|TRBJ2-7
CASSLEQVPYEQYF
TGTGCCAGCAGCTTGGAACAGGTTCCCTACGAGCAGTACTTC
>.|TRBV7-6|TRBD2|TRBJ2-7
CASSSSGGLSEIPYEQYF
TGTGCCAGCAGCTCGAGCGGGGGCCTCTCTGAAATTCCCTACGAGCAGTACTTC
>.|TRBV18|.|TRBJ1-5
CASSPAGADQPQHF
TGTGCCAGCTCACCAGCAGGGGCGGATCAGCCCCAGCATTTT
>.|TRBV19|.|TRBJ1-1
CASSNRVTNTEAFF
TGTGCCAGTAGTAACAGGGTTACGAACACTGAAGCTTTCTTT
>.|TRBV5-1|TRBD1|TRBJ1-2
CASSAGTDSYGYTF
TGCGCCAGCAGCGCCGGGACAGACTCCTATGGCTACACCTTC
>.|TRBV3-1/TRBV3-2|.|TRBJ2-1
CASSQERLRAFYNEQFF
TGTGCCAGCAGCCAAGAGAGGTTGAGGGCTTTCTACAATGAGCAGTTCTTC
>few|TRBV5-1|TRBD2|TRBJ2-7
CASSLAGATYEQYF
TGCGCCAGCAGCTTAGCGGGGGCTACCTACGAGCAGTACTTC
>.|TRBV5-1|TRBD2|TRBJ2-5
CASSLETSGGPGQETQYF
TGCGCCAGCAGCTTGGAGACTAGCGGGGGGCCCGGACAAGAGACCCAGTACTTC
>.|TRBV3-1/TRBV3-2|.|TRBJ1-6
CASSQGTVYNSPLHF
TGTGCCAGCAGCCAAGGGACAGTCTATAATTCACCCCTCCACTTT
>.|TRBV7-9|.|TRBJ2-7
CASSLVVPYEQYF
TGTGCCAGCAGCTTAGTAGTTCCCTACGAGCAGTACTTC
>.|TRBV5-1|TRBD1|TRBJ2-2
CASSVTTGVTGELFF
TGCGCCAGCAGCGTAACGACAGGGGTTACCGGGGAGCTGTTTTTT
>.|TRBV18|TRBD2|TRBJ2-3
CASSPPGGRTDTQYF
TGTGCCAGCTCACCACCGGGAGGGCGGACAGATACGCAGTATTTT
>few|TRBV3-1/TRBV3-2|TRBD1|TRBJ2-2
CASSQEWRQGTGELFF
TGTGCCAGCAGCCAAGAATGGCGACAGGGTACCGGGGAGCTGTTTTTT
>.|TRBV6-5|TRBD1|TRBJ1-2
CASSTGVWEPAGYTF
TGTGCCAGCAGTACAGGGGTTTGGGAACCGGCCGGCTACACCTTC
>.|TRBV5-4|.|TRBJ2-5
CASSAMAALGETQYF
TGTGCCAGCAGCGCCATGGCGGCTCTAGGAGAGACCCAGTACTTC
>.|TRBV7-9|TRBD2|TRBJ2-7
CASSLMSSGDEQYF
TGTGCCAGCAGCTTAATGTCTAGCGGGGACGAGCAGTACTTC
>.|TRBV2|.|TRBJ2-2
CASSEATNTGELFF
TGTGCCAGCAGTGAGGCAACGAACACCGGGGAGCTGTTTTTT
>.|TRBV14|TRBD2|TRBJ2-3
CASSQWGGTQYF
TGTGCCAGCAGCCAATGGGGGGGTACGCAGTATTTT
>.|TRBV19|TRBD1|TRBJ2-7
CASSTGGSYEQYF
TGTGCCAGTAGTACAGGGGGCTCTTACGAGCAGTACTTC
>.|TRBV9|.|TRBJ2-1
CASSPTGGAGNEQFF
TGTGCCAGCAGCCCCACCGGAGGGGCGGGTAATGAGCAGTTCTTC
>.|TRBV27|.|TRBJ2-5
CASTSGRLTETQYF
TGTGCCAGTACCTCAGGGAGGTTGACCGAGACCCAGTACTTC
>.|TRBV19|TRBD1|TRBJ2-5
CATRDRGLETQYF
TGTGCCACGCGGGACAGGGGGCTTGAGACCCAGTACTTC
>.|TRBV4-1|TRBD1|TRBJ1-2
CASSQEGQTLLGYGYTF
TGCGCCAGCAGCCAAGAGGGACAGACCTTATTGGGCTATGGCTACACCTTC
>.|TRBV2|.|TRBJ1-1
CASSGVSRNTEAFF
TGTGCCAGCTCAGGGGTGTCTAGGAACACTGAAGCTTTCTTT
>.|TRBV12-3/TRBV12-4|.|TRBJ2-3
CASSPGGDTQYF
TGTGCCAGCAGCCCCGGGGGAGATACGCAGTATTTT
>.|TRBV3-1/TRBV3-2|TRBD2|TRBJ2-4
CASSQGSGLLAGGPSSIQYF
TGTGCCAGCAGCCAAGGGTCAGGGCTTCTAGCGGGGGGACCTTCGAGCATTCAGTACTTC
>few|TRBV28|TRBD1|TRBJ2-5
CASTGTGREETQYF
TGTGCCAGCACAGGGACAGGGAGAGAAGAGACCCAGTACTTC
>.|TRBV19|TRBD1|TRBJ2-3
CASSRQGATDTQYF
TGTGCCAGTAGTCGGCAGGGGGCCACAGATACGCAGTATTTT
>.|TRBV30|TRBD1|TRBJ1-4
CAWSQGATNEKLFF
TGTGCCTGGAGCCAGGGGGCAACTAATGAAAAACTGTTTTTT
>.|TRBV9|TRBD1|TRBJ2-3
CASSVTGVDTDTQYF
TGTGCCAGCAGCGTGACAGGGGTGGACACAGATACGCAGTATTTT
>.|TRBV9|.|TRBJ1-1
CASSVRLTNTEAFF
TGTGCCAGCAGCGTACGACTCACGAACACTGAAGCTTTCTTT
>.|TRBV6-5|TRBD1|TRBJ1-1
CASSYLTGEDTEAFF
TGTGCCAGCAGTTACTTGACAGGGGAGGACACTGAAGCTTTCTTT
>.|TRBV19|TRBD1|TRBJ1-1
CASFDRDTAPEAFF
TGTGCCAGCTTCGACAGGGATACGGCCCCTGAAGCTTTCTTT
>.|TRBV19|TRBD1|TRBJ1-3
CASHPGGSNGNTIYF
TGTGCCAGCCATCCAGGGGGCTCTAATGGAAACACCATATATTTT
>.|TRBV4-1|.|TRBJ1-4
CASSQGTRARGEKLFF
TGCGCCAGCAGCCAAGGGACGCGTGCTAGGGGTGAAAAACTGTTTTTT
>.|TRBV3-1/TRBV3-2|.|TRBJ1-2
CASSLLQVNYGYTF
TGTGCCAGCAGCCTATTACAGGTTAACTATGGCTACACCTTC